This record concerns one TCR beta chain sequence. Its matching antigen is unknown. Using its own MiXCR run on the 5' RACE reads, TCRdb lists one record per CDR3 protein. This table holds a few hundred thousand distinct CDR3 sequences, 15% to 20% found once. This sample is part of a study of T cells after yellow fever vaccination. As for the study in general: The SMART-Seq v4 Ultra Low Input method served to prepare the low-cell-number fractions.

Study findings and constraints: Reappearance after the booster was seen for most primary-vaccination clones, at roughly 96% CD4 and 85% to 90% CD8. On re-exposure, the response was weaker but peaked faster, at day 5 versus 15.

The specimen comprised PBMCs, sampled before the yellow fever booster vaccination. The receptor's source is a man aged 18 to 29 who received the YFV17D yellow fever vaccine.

The CDR3 region is CASSKGQGASDTQYF. CDR3 DNA sequence: TGCGCCAGCAGCAAGGGACAGGGGGCGTCAGATACGCAGTATTTT. V is TRBV5-1 and J is TRBJ2-3; 12 positions match TRBD1. V lost 4 bases and J lost 4; bases outside the gene matches: 4. Per the germline V gene, CDR1 is SGHRS and CDR2 is YFSETQ. The CDR3 totals 15 residues. Looking up the rest from reference TRBV5-1 and TRBJ2-3 gives the full variable domain: KAGVTQTPRYLIKTRGQQVTLSCSPISGHRSVSWYQQTPGQGLQFLFEYFSETQRNKGNFPGRFSGRQFSNSRSEMNVSTLELGDSALYLCASSKGQGASDTQYFGPGTRLTVL.